One and the same sample provided the 18 T cell receptor beta chains below, sequenced in a study of human T cells and chemical hapten exposure. Time point: patch test 1, 2 weeks after DPC sensitization. The treatment denotes: therapeutic diphenylcyclopropenone sensitization with weekly scalp DPC. MiXCR, run by TCRdb on the RACE reads, gives a single entry per CDR3 protein. The sample comprises 80,000 to 100,000 distinct CDR3 sequences, under 15% of which are singletons, and approximately 2% rests with the top ten. The specimen was whole blood, collected in connection with sensitization to the hapten diphenylcyclopropenone (DPC). All receptors derive from a woman in her thirties or forties with alopecia areata. Some clones in this sample may be carry-over from other donors' samples.

This clonotype was seen more than once but under ten times. The genes are TRBV11-2 and TRBJ2-3; 8 bases fit TRBD2. J was trimmed by 3 bases and V by 5 bases; bases with no gene match: 7. Per germline, CDR1 SGHAT and CDR2 FQNNGV. This CDR3 spans 15 amino acids. CDR3 sequence (DNA): TGTGCCAGCAGCATCACTAGCGGAACAACAGATACGCAGTATTTT. This encodes CASSITSGTTDTQYF.

This clonotype was seen only a few times. V gene TRBV3-1 combines with J gene TRBJ2-7; D might be TRBD1 (5 bases). The CDR3 has 15 amino acids. The V gene's germline CDR1 is LGHDT and CDR2 YNNKEL (reference sequence). V lost 0 bases and J lost 2, with 11 bases in between. The CDR3 loop reads CASSQDGAIAYEQYF. CDR3 sequence (DNA): TGTGCCAGCAGCCAAGATGGGGCAATAGCCTACGAGCAGTACTTC.

This clonotype was seen more than once but under ten times. The rearrangement links TRBV28 to TRBJ2-7, with 7 bases that match TRBD2. The V gene end was trimmed by 3 bases and the J gene end by 3 bases; junction bases not matched to a gene: 5. Germline V gene sequence: CDR1 MDHEN, CDR2 SYDVKM. This CDR3 has 14 residues. CDR3 protein: CASSLGGLGYEQYF. The CDR3 bases are TGTGCCAGCAGTTTGGGAGGGCTGGGCTACGAGCAGTACTTC.

Many counts were recorded for this clonotype. This chain links TRBV7-8 with TRBJ2-3, with D perhaps TRBD1 (6 bases). V was pared by 7 bases and J by 2 bases, with 13 bases between. This CDR3 region has 14 residues. Germline V gene lookup returns CDR1 SGHVS and CDR2 FQNEAQ. The CDR3 bases are TGTGCCAGCACCACCACAGGGCTCACAGATACGCAGTATTTT. It yields the protein CASTTTGLTDTQYF.

The chain recombines TRBV29-1 with TRBJ2-7; TRBD1 aligns across 8 bases. The CDR3 loop spans 13 amino acids. Germline trimming cut 6 bases from V and 0 bases from J; bases unmatched to any gene: 4. Germline values: CDR1 SQVTM, CDR2 ANQGSEA. The chain's CDR3 is CSVGTGHSYEQYF. CDR3 in DNA: TGCAGCGTCGGGACAGGCCACTCCTACGAGCAGTACTTC.

The chain has TRBV5-8 and TRBJ2-4; 8 nucleotides line up with TRBD1. Per germline, CDR1 SGHTS and CDR2 YDEGEE. Germline trimming cut 5 bases from V and 0 bases from J; bases unmatched to any gene: 4. The CDR3 spans 15 residues. The DNA for the CDR3 is TGTGCCAGCAGAAGACAGGGGATAGCCAAAAACATTCAGTACTTC. Protein: CASRRQGIAKNIQYF.

This clonotype was counted only a few times. The V and J genes are TRBV12-3 or TRBV12-4 and TRBJ1-5, with D perhaps TRBD1 (6 bases). V lost 4 bases and J 7 bases, leaving 14 bases between the germline ends. The CDR3 is 14 amino acids. CDR3 protein: CASSSPTGYQPQHF. Written as DNA, the CDR3 is TGTGCCAGCAGTTCCCCCACAGGGTACCAGCCCCAGCATTTT.

This clonotype was counted between two and nine times. The genes are TRBV27 and TRBJ1-5; weak D call: TRBD1 (6 bases). The CDR3 consists of 13 residues. Germline V gives CDR1 MNHEY, CDR2 SMNVEV (reference sequence). V gave up 8 bases and J gave up 6 bases, with 14 bases separating them. CDR3 loop: CASSPTGSQPQHF. CDR3 nucleotides: TGTGCCAGCTCCCCCACAGGGAGTCAGCCCCAGCATTTT.

The chain combines TRBV27 with TRBJ2-7; 8 positions agree with TRBD1. The CDR3 is 15 amino acids. Germline V CDR1 and CDR2: MNHEY, SMNVEV (reference sequence). Trimming removed 3 bases from V and 4 bases from J; junction bases left unmatched: 8. CDR3 residues: CASSFLSGGGYEQYF. As DNA, the CDR3 is TGTGCCAGCAGTTTCTTGTCAGGGGGCGGATACGAGCAGTACTTC.

This clonotype occurred a few times. V is TRBV5-1 and J is TRBJ2-5; D unresolved. CDR3 length equals 15 residues. Per the germline V gene, CDR1 is SGHRS and CDR2 is YFSETQ. Trimming took off 1 base at V and 2 bases at J, with 12 bases between the two ends. The CDR3 DNA sequence: TGCGCCAGCAGCTTGAATTTAGGAGATCAAGAGACCCAGTACTTC. Amino acid sequence: CASSLNLGDQETQYF.

A word on this clonotype: At one of its ends the junction is not consistent with the germline gene, which may arise from a read error. V and J are TRBV7-3 and TRBJ1-2; no clear D gene. Germline assignment: CDR1 SGHTA and CDR2 FQGTGA. This CDR3 is 13 amino acids long. DNA for the CDR3: TGTGCCAGCAGCCTAACAGCCCCTGATGGGTGCACCTTC. This translates into CASSLTAPDGCTF.

This clonotype was found a few times. This chain uses TRBV5-1 with TRBJ2-5; D assignment may be TRBD1 or TRBD2 (5 bases each). In germline, CDR1 is SGHRS, CDR2 YFSETQ. Trimming pared 4 bases from V and 4 bases from J, leaving 14 bases between. The CDR3 length is 14 residues. The CDR3 region is CASSQGEVGETQYF. For the CDR3, the DNA is TGCGCCAGCAGCCAGGGAGAAGTAGGAGAGACCCAGTACTTC.

This clonotype was seen only a few times. CDR3 in amino acids: CASSYRTSGTDTQYF. The CDR3 DNA reads as TGTGCCAGCAGTTACCGGACTAGCGGCACAGATACGCAGTATTTT. This chain joins TRBV6-5 and TRBJ2-3; 9 bases line up with TRBD2. This CDR3 is built from 15 residues. V trimming: 2 bases; J trimming: 1 base; junction bases outside the gene matches: 1. From germline, CDR1 is MNHEY and CDR2 SVGAGI.

CDR3 amino acids: CASSLVTGFGYTF. CDR3 in DNA: TGTGCCAGCAGCTTAGTTACCGGTTTTGGCTACACCTTC. The rearrangement uses TRBV11-2 and TRBJ1-2; unclear D gene. The CDR3 has 13 residues. V was shortened by 1 base and J by 7 bases, with 10 bases between the two germline ends. Germline V gives CDR1 SGHAT, CDR2 FQNNGV.

This clonotype was picked up many times. The V and J genes are TRBV29-1 and TRBJ1-5; TRBD1 is a possible D gene (6 bases). Germline assignment: CDR1 SQVTM and CDR2 ANQGSEA. Trimming removed 3 bases from V and 4 bases from J, with 10 bases in between. The CDR3 consists of 13 residues. The CDR3 spells CSVDLGANQPQHF. CDR3 DNA sequence: TGCAGCGTTGATTTGGGGGCGAATCAGCCCCAGCATTTT.

This clonotype was recorded many times. V gene TRBV28 combines with J gene TRBJ2-1; D not resolved. The CDR3 has 15 amino acids. Germline lookup yields CDR1 MDHEN and CDR2 SYDVKM. The germline V and J ends were trimmed by 3 bases and 1 base, with 10 bases remaining between them. CDR3 protein: CASSFRSSSYNEQFF. The CDR3 DNA follows: TGTGCCAGCAGTTTCAGGTCTAGTTCCTACAATGAGCAGTTCTTC.

The V and J genes are TRBV23-1 and TRBJ1-1; D gene uncertain. TRBV23-1 is treated as an ORF (open reading frame) with a function not yet certain. V lost 0 bases, J lost 1 base, and 9 bases lay in between. The CDR3 is made up of 15 amino acids. CDR3 residues: CASSQSGIQNTEAFF. CDR3 DNA: TGCGCCAGCAGTCAATCGGGCATCCAGAACACTGAAGCTTTCTTT.

This clonotype appeared a few times. This rearrangement joins TRBV29-1 to TRBJ2-3; 9 nucleotides match TRBD2. V was pared by 5 bases and J by 2 bases, with 5 bases of the junction left unmatched. Germline CDR1 and CDR2: SQVTM and ANQGSEA. This CDR3 contains 14 residues. The CDR3 loop reads CSVRASGITDTQYF. The CDR3, as DNA: TGCAGCGTTCGGGCTAGCGGGATCACAGATACGCAGTATTTT.